This TCR beta chain was captured in a study of blood T cell repertoires in COVID-19 (dated by TCRdb to the early 2020s). Turning to the overall study: Samples covering the acute and convalescent phases of COVID-19 were provided by collaborators in the United States, Italy and Spain. The repertoires were made available in a free public database intended to serve as a resource for research on the immune response to SARS-CoV-2. Where available, HLA class I and class II types were obtained from metadata supplied by the sample provider rather than from assay-based typing. Deeply sampled blood TCRbeta repertoires from subjects exposed to, actively infected with, or recovered from COVID-19 were included in the dataset. The material from the prospective study consisted of cDNA or gDNA derived from T cells, B-cell-depleted T cells, or PBMCs. Samples were obtained from the ongoing ImmuneRACE study (first 160 participants) and from 1,000 to 1,500 subjects provided by 6 global collaborators. Nearly every sample came with metadata listing a de-identified subject ID, COVID-19 status, age in years and sex.

Concerning this clone: The specificity of this receptor is unknown. Base qualities were left out, and no much larger clone turns up one base away.

The CDR3 runs 14 residues from the cysteine to the phenylalanine. The CDR3 DNA has 42 bases and is translated from base 1. For CDR1 and CDR2, the germline V gene lists LGHNA and YSLEER. V is pared back by 0 bases and J by 6 bases, with 12 bases lying between the germline termini. The immunoSEQ Assay, a bias-controlled multiplex PCR, was used to amplify TCRbeta CDR3 regions from genomic DNA. The study's own analysis went as follows. Within the assay, amplification of reference gene primers was used to estimate how many nucleated cells each sample contained. To quantify the absolute abundance of each unique TCRbeta CDR3 rearrangement, sequence reads were collapsed and filtered. For each sample, productive Simpson clonality was calculated as the square root of Simpson's diversity index over productive rearrangements. The immuneACCESS repertoire file appears here via TCRdb, limited to in-frame rearrangements. These files lack a portion of the clones; in checked studies, under half of the deficit traces to unresolved V genes, and the cause of the others is not known. That table gives V, J and clone size, and the DNA gave D and trimming. Within this sample are approximately 170,000 clones, with 70% to 80% of them counted one time only. The ten largest account for 9.5% to 15% of the sample.

Each collaborating institution followed its own protocols to collect whole blood in K2EDTA tubes. For TCRbeta analysis, collaborators shipped samples as frozen whole blood, isolated PBMCs, or DNA extracted from either of those sample types. Summary of the overall study and its limitations: How much clinical and demographic metadata was included differed by source and by participant, and the metadata was provided uncurated.

Sequencing was performed on peripheral blood. The rearrangement combines TRBV4-3 with TRBJ2-7; the D gene assignment is ambiguous. The receptor's source is a woman in her 50s with acute or convalescent COVID-19. Here is the DNA: TGCGCCAGCAGCCAAGAGGGCCGCCGCAGCGAGCAGTACTTC. The resulting protein is CASSQEGRRSEQYF.